This T cell receptor (beta chain) derives from a study of T cells in Graves' hyperthyroidism and ophthalmopathy. Hyperthyroidism, newly diagnosed and lasting under 2 months, affected patients aged 18 to 65. This CDR3 region has 14 residues. Germline V gene sequence: CDR1 MNHEY, CDR2 SMNVEV (reference sequence). V lost 5 bases to trimming and J lost 3 bases, with 14 bases between them. Template material for amplifying TCR beta CDR3 regions consisted of RNA transcripts. The TCR CDR3 first-round RT-PCR relied on the HTBI primer set. TCRdb independently ran MiXCR on the multiplex PCR reads; one entry per CDR3 protein. Among a few hundred thousand distinct CDR3 sequences listed, around 13% were seen once. This clonotype showed up many times. The antigen remains undetermined. Points from the study as a whole: Ophthalmopathy was predicted by the model a median of around 5.9 months ahead of onset. Expanded thyroid clonotypes (above 0.001) were mostly also found in blood.

V and J are TRBV27 and TRBJ2-7; tentatively, D is TRBD2 (6 bases). The specimen sequenced was blood. The TCR originated in a young woman with Graves' hyperthyroidism that later progressed to Graves' ophthalmopathy. The CDR3 region is CASSAAGRNYEQYF. The DNA for the CDR3 is TGTGCCAGCAGTGCTGCGGGACGGAACTACGAGCAGTACTTC.